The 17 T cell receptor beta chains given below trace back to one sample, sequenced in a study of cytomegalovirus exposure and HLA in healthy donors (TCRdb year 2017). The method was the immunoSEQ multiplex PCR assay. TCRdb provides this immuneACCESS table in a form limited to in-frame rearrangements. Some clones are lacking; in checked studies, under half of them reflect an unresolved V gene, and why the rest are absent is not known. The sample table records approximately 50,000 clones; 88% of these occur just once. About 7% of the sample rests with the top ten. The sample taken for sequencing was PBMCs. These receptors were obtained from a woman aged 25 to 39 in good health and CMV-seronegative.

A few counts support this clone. The CDR3 nucleotides are TGTGCCAGCAGCTTTGGCGGGGCGGGAGGATCCTACGAGCAGTACTTC. This gives the protein CASSFGGAGGSYEQYF. This chain joins TRBV5-8 and TRBJ2-7, with TRBD2 matching 8 bases. CDR3 length equals 16 residues. The V gene end was trimmed by 2 bases and the J gene end by 1 base; junction bases not matched to a gene: 8. Per the germline V gene, CDR1 is SGHTS and CDR2 is YDEGEE.

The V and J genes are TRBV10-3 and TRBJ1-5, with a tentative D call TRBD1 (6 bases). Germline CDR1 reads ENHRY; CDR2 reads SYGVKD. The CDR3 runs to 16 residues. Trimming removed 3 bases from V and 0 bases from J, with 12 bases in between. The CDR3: CAISDDRLDSNQPQHF. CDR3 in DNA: TGTGCCATCAGTGATGACAGGTTAGATAGCAATCAGCCCCAGCATTTT.

CDR3: CASTGRPEGTEAFF. DNA for the CDR3: TGCGCCAGCACCGGACGACCCGAGGGCACTGAAGCTTTCTTT. The chain carries TRBV5-1 and TRBJ1-1, with unresolved D. The CDR3 length is 14 residues. V gave up 6 bases and J gave up 4 bases, with 16 bases separating them. Germline CDR1 is SGHRS and CDR2 is YFSETQ.

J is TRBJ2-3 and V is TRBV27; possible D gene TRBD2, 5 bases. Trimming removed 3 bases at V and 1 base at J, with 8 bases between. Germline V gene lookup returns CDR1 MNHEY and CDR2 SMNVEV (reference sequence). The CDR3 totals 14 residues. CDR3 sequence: CASSFLRGTDTQYF. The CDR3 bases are TGTGCCAGCAGTTTTTTGCGGGGCACAGATACGCAGTATTTT.

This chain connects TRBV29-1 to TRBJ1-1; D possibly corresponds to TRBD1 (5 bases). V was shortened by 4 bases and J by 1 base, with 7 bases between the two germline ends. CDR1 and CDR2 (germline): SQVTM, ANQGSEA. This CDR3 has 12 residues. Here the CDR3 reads CSVGRGNTEAFF. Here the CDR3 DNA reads TGCAGCGTTGGTAGGGGGAACACTGAAGCTTTCTTT.

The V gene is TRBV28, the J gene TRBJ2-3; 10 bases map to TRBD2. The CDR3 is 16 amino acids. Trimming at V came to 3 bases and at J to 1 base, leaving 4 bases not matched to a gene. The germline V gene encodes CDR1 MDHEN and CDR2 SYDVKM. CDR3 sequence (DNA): TGTGCCAGCAGTTTTACGGGGACTAGCGGCACAGATACGCAGTATTTT. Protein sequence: CASSFTGTSGTDTQYF.

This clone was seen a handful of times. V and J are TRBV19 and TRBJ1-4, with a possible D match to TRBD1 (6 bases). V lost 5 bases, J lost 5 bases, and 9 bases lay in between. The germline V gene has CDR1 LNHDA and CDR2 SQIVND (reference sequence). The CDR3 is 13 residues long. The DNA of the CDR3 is TGTGCCAGTAGTCAACAGGGAAATGAAAAACTGTTTTTT. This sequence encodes CASSQQGNEKLFF.

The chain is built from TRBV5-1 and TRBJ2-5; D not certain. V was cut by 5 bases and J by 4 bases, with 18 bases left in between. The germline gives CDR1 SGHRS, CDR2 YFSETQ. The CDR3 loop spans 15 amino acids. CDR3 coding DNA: TGCGCCAGCAGTTCTTACAGCAACAGTCTAGAGACCCAGTACTTC. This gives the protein CASSSYSNSLETQYF. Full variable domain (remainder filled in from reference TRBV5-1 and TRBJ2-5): KAGVTQTPRYLIKTRGQQVTLSCSPISGHRSVSWYQQTPGQGLQFLFEYFSETQRNKGNFPGRFSGRQFSNSRSEMNVSTLELGDSALYLCASSSYSNSLETQYFGPGTRLLVL.

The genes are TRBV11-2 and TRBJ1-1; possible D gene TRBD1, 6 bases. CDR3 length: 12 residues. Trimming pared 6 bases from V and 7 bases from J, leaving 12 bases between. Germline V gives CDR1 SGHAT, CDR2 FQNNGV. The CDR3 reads CASSGGAFEAFF. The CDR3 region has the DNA TGTGCCAGCAGTGGGGGGGCCTTTGAAGCTTTCTTT.

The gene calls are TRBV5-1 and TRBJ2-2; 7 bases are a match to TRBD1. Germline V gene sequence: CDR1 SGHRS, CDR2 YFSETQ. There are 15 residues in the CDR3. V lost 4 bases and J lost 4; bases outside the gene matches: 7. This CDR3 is CASSLGPGGTGELFF. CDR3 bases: TGCGCCAGCAGCCTCGGACCAGGGGGCACCGGGGAGCTGTTTTTT.

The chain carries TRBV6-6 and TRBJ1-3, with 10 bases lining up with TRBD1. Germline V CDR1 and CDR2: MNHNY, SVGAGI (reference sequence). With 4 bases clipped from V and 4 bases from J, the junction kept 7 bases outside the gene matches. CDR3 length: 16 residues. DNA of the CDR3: TGTGCCAGCAGTTTCCAAGACAGGGGGCCCGGAAACACCATATATTTT. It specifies CASSFQDRGPGNTIYF.

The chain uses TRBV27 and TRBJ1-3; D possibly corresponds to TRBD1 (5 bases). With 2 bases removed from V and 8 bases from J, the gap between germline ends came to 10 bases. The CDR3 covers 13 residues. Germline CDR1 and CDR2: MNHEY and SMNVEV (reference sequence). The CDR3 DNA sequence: TGTGCCAGCAGTTTAGCGCAGGGATACACCATATATTTT. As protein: CASSLAQGYTIYF.

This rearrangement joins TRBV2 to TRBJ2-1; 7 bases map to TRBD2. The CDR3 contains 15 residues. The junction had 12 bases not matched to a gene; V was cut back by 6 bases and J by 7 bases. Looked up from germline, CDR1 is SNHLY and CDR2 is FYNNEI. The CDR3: CASRPGGSFVNEQFF. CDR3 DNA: TGTGCCAGCAGGCCGGGCGGGAGCTTCGTAAATGAGCAGTTCTTC.

CDR3 protein: CASSQTSGGDYSGANVLTF. The DNA of the CDR3 is TGTGCCAGCAGTCAGACTAGCGGGGGGGACTACTCTGGGGCCAACGTCCTGACTTTC. The chain uses TRBV27 and TRBJ2-6, with 14 positions matching TRBD2. The CDR3 sequence is 19 residues long. Losses at the gene ends were 5 bases for V and 0 bases for J; bases not matched to a gene: 6. Germline lookup yields CDR1 MNHEY and CDR2 SMNVEV (reference sequence).

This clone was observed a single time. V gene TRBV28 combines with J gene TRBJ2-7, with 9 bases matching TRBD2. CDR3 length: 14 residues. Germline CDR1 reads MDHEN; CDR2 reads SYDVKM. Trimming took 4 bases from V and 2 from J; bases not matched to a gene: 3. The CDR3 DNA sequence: TGTGCCAGCAGTTCAGTAGCGGGAGCCTACGAGCAGTACTTC. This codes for CASSSVAGAYEQYF.

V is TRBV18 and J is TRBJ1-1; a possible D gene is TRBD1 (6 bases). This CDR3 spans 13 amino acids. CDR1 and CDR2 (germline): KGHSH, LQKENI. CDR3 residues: CASRSGADTEAFF. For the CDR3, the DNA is TGTGCAAGCAGATCAGGGGCGGACACTGAAGCTTTCTTT.

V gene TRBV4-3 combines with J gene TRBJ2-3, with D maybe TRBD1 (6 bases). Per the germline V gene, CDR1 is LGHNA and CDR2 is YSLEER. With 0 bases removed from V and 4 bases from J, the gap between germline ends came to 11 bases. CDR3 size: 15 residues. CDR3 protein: CASSQEWGRPDTQYF. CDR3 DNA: TGCGCCAGCAGCCAAGAATGGGGGCGCCCAGATACGCAGTATTTT.